This T cell receptor (beta chain) was identified in a study of cytomegalovirus exposure and HLA in healthy donors. Turning to this clone: The antigen is unknown. At the DNA level, this CDR3 is encoded by other sequences in the same sample as well.

The CDR3 has 15 residues. Per germline, CDR1 MGHRA and CDR2 YSYEKL. Trimming left V 0 bases short and J 5 bases short, with 11 bases between. Study-level results: Across donors, most TCRs were seen rarely, yet some public ones were widespread.

With 60 Vbeta and 13 Jbeta primers, the PCR was carried out. Profiled with immunoSEQ multiplex PCR; TCRdb holds only in-frame clones, not every one. Of over 85,000 clones listed, about 80% are singletons. Sequencing was done on a sample of PBMCs. This clonotype was sampled from a man aged 40-50 years in good health and CMV-seronegative. The chain recombines TRBV4-1 with TRBJ1-5; D is undetermined. The CDR3 loop reads CASSQEGSSYQPQHF. Here the CDR3 DNA reads TGCGCCAGCAGCCAAGAAGGGAGCTCCTATCAGCCCCAGCATTTT.